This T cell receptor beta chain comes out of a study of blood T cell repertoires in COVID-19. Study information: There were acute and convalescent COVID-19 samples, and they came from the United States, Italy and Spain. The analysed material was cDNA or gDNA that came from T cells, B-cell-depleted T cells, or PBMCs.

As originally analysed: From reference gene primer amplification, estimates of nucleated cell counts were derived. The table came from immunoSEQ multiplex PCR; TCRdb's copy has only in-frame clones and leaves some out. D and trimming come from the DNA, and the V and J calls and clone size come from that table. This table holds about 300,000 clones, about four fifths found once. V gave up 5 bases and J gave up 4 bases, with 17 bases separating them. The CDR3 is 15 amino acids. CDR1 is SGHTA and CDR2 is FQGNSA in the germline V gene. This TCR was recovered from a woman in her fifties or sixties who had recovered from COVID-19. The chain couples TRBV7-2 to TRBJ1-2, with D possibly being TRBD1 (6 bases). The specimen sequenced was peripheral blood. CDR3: CASSTYEQGIYGYTF. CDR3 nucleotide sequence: TGTGCCAGCAGCACATATGAACAGGGTATCTATGGCTACACCTTC.